The rows below give T cell receptor beta chains drawn from one sample of a study of cytomegalovirus exposure and HLA in healthy donors. Clones were sequenced by immunoSEQ multiplex PCR, and TCRdb holds only the in-frame ones, with some missing. The repertoire consists of some 120,000 clones, with 73% occurring once and the leading ten covering over 3.5%. Sequenced sample: PBMCs. All receptors come from a woman aged 40 to 50 in good health and CMV-seronegative. The CDR3 runs from the conserved cysteine through the conserved F or W. A D gene is named only where the DNA matches it firmly. Expanded clones get a size class; other rows say once, few or many, or leave the size out.

abundance: NA; d_gene: NA; j_gene: TRBJ2-5; v_gene: TRBV5-1; CDR3aa: CASSLGGNQETQYF; CDR3nt: TGCGCCAGCAGCTTGGGAGGGAACCAAGAGACCCAGTACTTC
abundance: NA; d_gene: NA; j_gene: TRBJ1-2; v_gene: TRBV14; CDR3aa: CASSPSQRGYGYTF; CDR3nt: TGTGCCAGCAGCCCAAGCCAACGGGGCTATGGCTACACCTTC
abundance: NA; d_gene: NA; j_gene: TRBJ2-2; v_gene: TRBV9; CDR3aa: CASSARGGGAGELFF; CDR3nt: TGTGCCAGCAGCGCGAGGGGTGGAGGGGCCGGGGAGCTGTTTTTT
abundance: NA; d_gene: TRBD1; j_gene: TRBJ1-4; v_gene: TRBV7-2; CDR3aa: CASSLRTGVNEKLFF; CDR3nt: TGTGCCAGCAGCTTGCGGACAGGGGTTAATGAAAAACTGTTTTTT
abundance: NA; d_gene: TRBD2; j_gene: TRBJ2-3; v_gene: TRBV9; CDR3aa: CASSASGDTDTQYF; CDR3nt: TGTGCCAGCAGCGCTAGCGGGGACACAGATACGCAGTATTTT
abundance: NA; d_gene: NA; j_gene: TRBJ1-4; v_gene: TRBV28; CDR3aa: CASSFTGENEKLFF; CDR3nt: TGTGCCAGCAGTTTCACGGGGGAAAATGAAAAACTGTTTTTT
abundance: NA; d_gene: TRBD1; j_gene: TRBJ1-1; v_gene: TRBV9; CDR3aa: CASSVQGGNTEAFF; CDR3nt: TGTGCCAGCAGCGTACAGGGGGGGAACACTGAAGCTTTCTTT
abundance: NA; d_gene: TRBD2; j_gene: TRBJ2-3; v_gene: TRBV28; CDR3aa: CASSSETSGSLRDTQYF; CDR3nt: TGTGCCAGCAGTTCTGAGACTAGCGGGAGTCTTAGGGATACGCAGTATTTT
abundance: NA; d_gene: NA; j_gene: TRBJ2-7; v_gene: TRBV18; CDR3aa: CASSSDSSYEQYF; CDR3nt: TGTGCCAGCTCATCAGACAGCTCCTACGAGCAGTACTTC
abundance: NA; d_gene: NA; j_gene: TRBJ2-1; v_gene: TRBV4-1; CDR3aa: CASSQDKSAEQFF; CDR3nt: TGCGCCAGCAGCCAAGATAAGAGCGCTGAGCAGTTCTTC
abundance: NA; d_gene: TRBD2; j_gene: TRBJ2-1; v_gene: TRBV14; CDR3aa: CASSDLLAGGPVNEQFF; CDR3nt: TGTGCCAGCAGCGACCTCCTAGCGGGGGGGCCAGTCAATGAGCAGTTCTTC
abundance: NA; d_gene: NA; j_gene: TRBJ2-3; v_gene: TRBV12-5; CDR3aa: CASGLVSGGTQYF; CDR3nt: TGTGCTAGTGGTTTGGTTTCCGGGGGTACGCAGTATTTT
abundance: once; d_gene: TRBD2; j_gene: TRBJ2-1; v_gene: TRBV7-6; CDR3aa: CASSVEASGGDEQFF; CDR3nt: TGTGCCAGCAGCGTAGAGGCTAGCGGGGGAGACGAGCAGTTCTTC
abundance: NA; d_gene: TRBD1; j_gene: TRBJ2-5; v_gene: TRBV29-1; CDR3aa: CSVDTGEYQETQYF; CDR3nt: TGCAGCGTTGACACAGGGGAGTACCAAGAGACCCAGTACTTC
abundance: NA; d_gene: TRBD2; j_gene: TRBJ2-3; v_gene: TRBV9; CDR3aa: CASSVGTSGFRDTQYF; CDR3nt: TGTGCCAGCAGCGTAGGGACTAGCGGGTTCCGGGATACGCAGTATTTT
abundance: once; d_gene: NA; j_gene: TRBJ2-3; v_gene: TRBV1; CDR3aa: CTSPRPLSGGAANTQYF; CDR3nt: TGCACCAGCCCAAGACCCCTTAGCGGGGGGGCCGCGAATACGCAGTATTTT
abundance: NA; d_gene: NA; j_gene: TRBJ2-7; v_gene: TRBV4-1; CDR3aa: CASSQVLSTRAYEQYF; CDR3nt: TGCGCCAGCAGCCAAGTTCTGTCGACCAGGGCCTACGAGCAGTACTTC
abundance: NA; d_gene: NA; j_gene: TRBJ2-5; v_gene: TRBV5-5; CDR3aa: CASSLRTSLETQYF; CDR3nt: TGTGCCAGCAGCTTGCGTACTAGCCTGGAGACCCAGTACTTC
abundance: NA; d_gene: NA; j_gene: TRBJ2-7; v_gene: TRBV18; CDR3aa: CASSPAGTGAYEQYF; CDR3nt: TGTGCCAGCTCACCCGCCGGGACTGGAGCCTACGAGCAGTACTTC
abundance: NA; d_gene: NA; j_gene: TRBJ2-5; v_gene: TRBV9; CDR3aa: CASSVGGETQYF; CDR3nt: TGTGCCAGCAGCGTTGGCGGGGAGACCCAGTACTTC
abundance: NA; d_gene: TRBD1; j_gene: TRBJ1-1; v_gene: TRBV7-2; CDR3aa: CASSPLGQGAVNTEAFF; CDR3nt: TGTGCCAGCAGCCCCTTGGGACAGGGTGCCGTGAACACTGAAGCTTTCTTT
abundance: few; d_gene: TRBD1; j_gene: TRBJ2-2; v_gene: TRBV11-3; CDR3aa: CASKAMTGGGGELFF; CDR3nt: TGTGCCAGCAAAGCGATGACAGGGGGCGGCGGGGAGCTGTTTTTT
abundance: NA; d_gene: TRBD2; j_gene: TRBJ2-3; v_gene: TRBV4-2; CDR3aa: CASSPSAGLAATDTQYF; CDR3nt: TGTGCCAGCAGCCCTTCGGCCGGACTAGCGGCCACAGATACGCAGTATTTT
abundance: NA; d_gene: TRBD1; j_gene: TRBJ1-3; v_gene: TRBV2; CDR3aa: CASRHGTGGTGNTIYF; CDR3nt: TGTGCCAGCAGGCACGGGACAGGGGGCACTGGAAACACCATATATTTT
abundance: NA; d_gene: TRBD2; j_gene: TRBJ2-7; v_gene: TRBV30; CDR3aa: CAWSVSSGNEQYF; CDR3nt: TGTGCCTGGAGTGTCTCCAGCGGGAACGAGCAGTACTTC
abundance: few; d_gene: TRBD1; j_gene: TRBJ2-7; v_gene: TRBV25-1; CDR3aa: CASSHTRDRAPYEQYF; CDR3nt: TGTGCCAGCAGCCACACCCGGGACAGGGCCCCCTACGAGCAGTACTTC
abundance: NA; d_gene: NA; j_gene: TRBJ2-7; v_gene: TRBV2; CDR3aa: CASDRDSLSYEQYF; CDR3nt: TGTGCCAGCGACCGGGACTCGCTCTCCTACGAGCAGTACTTC
abundance: NA; d_gene: TRBD2; j_gene: TRBJ2-3; v_gene: TRBV9; CDR3aa: CASSVVQRDDTQYF; CDR3nt: TGTGCCAGCAGCGTAGTCCAGCGGGACGATACGCAGTATTTT
abundance: few; d_gene: TRBD2; j_gene: TRBJ2-1; v_gene: TRBV11-2; CDR3aa: CASSLGTSGRARYNEQFF; CDR3nt: TGTGCCAGCAGCTTAGGGACTAGCGGGAGGGCCCGCTACAATGAGCAGTTCTTC
abundance: NA; d_gene: TRBD1; j_gene: TRBJ2-6; v_gene: TRBV6-5; CDR3aa: CASTTGVGANVLTF; CDR3nt: TGTGCCAGCACCACAGGGGTTGGGGCCAACGTCCTGACTTTC
abundance: NA; d_gene: TRBD2; j_gene: TRBJ2-6; v_gene: TRBV7-2; CDR3aa: CASSFQSSGSAGANVLTF; CDR3nt: TGTGCCAGCAGCTTTCAGTCTAGCGGGAGTGCCGGGGCCAACGTCCTGACTTTC
abundance: once; d_gene: NA; j_gene: TRBJ2-7; v_gene: TRBV27; CDR3aa: CASSLSIGSTYEQYF; CDR3nt: TGTGCCAGCAGTTTATCCATAGGTAGCACCTACGAGCAGTACTTC
abundance: NA; d_gene: TRBD1; j_gene: TRBJ2-7; v_gene: TRBV6-5; CDR3aa: CASSYVGTGQYEQYF; CDR3nt: TGTGCCAGCAGTTACGTTGGGACAGGGCAGTACGAGCAGTACTTC
abundance: once; d_gene: TRBD1; j_gene: TRBJ1-1; v_gene: TRBV6-5; CDR3aa: CASRARTGALEAFF; CDR3nt: TGTGCCAGCAGAGCCCGGACAGGAGCCCTTGAAGCTTTCTTT
abundance: NA; d_gene: NA; j_gene: TRBJ2-3; v_gene: TRBV5-1; CDR3aa: CASSPTRGRTDTQYF; CDR3nt: TGCGCCAGCAGCCCGACAAGGGGCCGCACAGATACGCAGTATTTT
abundance: NA; d_gene: TRBD2; j_gene: TRBJ2-1; v_gene: TRBV9; CDR3aa: CASSALAGGPYNEQFF; CDR3nt: TGTGCCAGCAGCGCACTAGCGGGGGGACCCTACAATGAGCAGTTCTTC
abundance: NA; d_gene: TRBD1; j_gene: TRBJ2-2; v_gene: TRBV7-2; CDR3aa: CASSSRQGYTGELFF; CDR3nt: TGTGCCAGCAGCTCCAGACAGGGTTACACCGGGGAGCTGTTTTTT
abundance: NA; d_gene: NA; j_gene: TRBJ1-4; v_gene: TRBV7-7; CDR3aa: CASSTDRGRVEKLFF; CDR3nt: TGTGCTAGCAGCACCGACCGAGGGAGGGTTGAAAAACTGTTTTTT
abundance: NA; d_gene: NA; j_gene: TRBJ1-2; v_gene: TRBV7-2; CDR3aa: CASSSRGAYGYTF; CDR3nt: TGTGCCAGCAGCTCTCGAGGCGCCTATGGCTACACCTTC
abundance: NA; d_gene: NA; j_gene: TRBJ2-7; v_gene: TRBV11-2; CDR3aa: CASTEQGYEQYF; CDR3nt: TGTGCCAGCACGGAGCAGGGCTACGAGCAGTACTTC
abundance: NA; d_gene: TRBD1; j_gene: TRBJ2-3; v_gene: TRBV5-8; CDR3aa: CASNPWTGISTDTQYF; CDR3nt: TGTGCCAGCAACCCCTGGACAGGGATTAGCACAGATACGCAGTATTTT
abundance: few; d_gene: NA; j_gene: TRBJ2-1; v_gene: TRBV9; CDR3aa: CASSVDDQESSYNEQFF; CDR3nt: TGTGCCAGCAGCGTAGACGACCAGGAAAGCTCCTACAATGAGCAGTTCTTC
abundance: NA; d_gene: TRBD1; j_gene: TRBJ2-7; v_gene: TRBV9; CDR3aa: CASSRRQGIPYEQYF; CDR3nt: TGTGCCAGCAGCCGAAGACAGGGCATACCCTACGAGCAGTACTTC
abundance: NA; d_gene: NA; j_gene: TRBJ1-2; v_gene: TRBV6-6; CDR3aa: CASTRGSNYGYTF; CDR3nt: TGTGCCAGCACTCGCGGGTCTAACTATGGCTACACCTTC
abundance: few; d_gene: NA; j_gene: TRBJ2-7; v_gene: TRBV7-3; CDR3aa: CASSFGTGRNYEQYF; CDR3nt: TGTGCCAGCAGCTTTGGCACAGGGAGAAACTACGAGCAGTACTTC
abundance: NA; d_gene: TRBD2; j_gene: TRBJ2-7; v_gene: TRBV5-5; CDR3aa: CASSPRLAGPYEQYF; CDR3nt: TGTGCCAGCAGCCCCCGACTAGCGGGACCCTACGAGCAGTACTTC
abundance: NA; d_gene: NA; j_gene: TRBJ1-5; v_gene: TRBV6-4; CDR3aa: CASSEGGGGQPQHF; CDR3nt: TGTGCCAGCAGCGAGGGTGGGGGAGGACAGCCCCAGCATTTT
abundance: NA; d_gene: TRBD2; j_gene: TRBJ2-3; v_gene: TRBV2; CDR3aa: CATAKLAGGPGTDTQYF; CDR3nt: TGTGCCACAGCAAAACTAGCGGGAGGGCCGGGCACAGATACGCAGTATTTT
abundance: NA; d_gene: NA; j_gene: TRBJ1-3; v_gene: TRBV4-1; CDR3aa: CASSQFHVSGNTIYF; CDR3nt: TGCGCCAGCAGCCAATTTCATGTCTCTGGAAACACCATATATTTT
abundance: NA; d_gene: NA; j_gene: TRBJ1-4; v_gene: TRBV2; CDR3aa: CASTGSPNEKLFF; CDR3nt: TGTGCCAGCACGGGGAGCCCTAATGAAAAACTGTTTTTT
abundance: NA; d_gene: TRBD1; j_gene: TRBJ2-2; v_gene: TRBV7-3; CDR3aa: CASSARYGQGVGELFF; CDR3nt: TGTGCCAGCAGCGCGCGATACGGACAGGGGGTTGGGGAGCTGTTTTTT
abundance: NA; d_gene: NA; j_gene: TRBJ1-1; v_gene: TRBV7-6; CDR3aa: CASSSLQGRNTEAFF; CDR3nt: TGTGCCAGCAGCTCCTTACAGGGAAGGAACACTGAAGCTTTCTTT
abundance: once; d_gene: NA; j_gene: TRBJ1-3; v_gene: TRBV19; CDR3aa: CASTNGQNSGNTIYF; CDR3nt: TGTGCCAGTACCAATGGGCAGAACTCTGGAAACACCATATATTTT
abundance: NA; d_gene: NA; j_gene: TRBJ2-1; v_gene: TRBV7-9; CDR3aa: CSSSSITGSTYNEQFF; CDR3nt: TGTTCCAGCAGCTCCATAACAGGGTCTACCTACAATGAGCAGTTCTTC